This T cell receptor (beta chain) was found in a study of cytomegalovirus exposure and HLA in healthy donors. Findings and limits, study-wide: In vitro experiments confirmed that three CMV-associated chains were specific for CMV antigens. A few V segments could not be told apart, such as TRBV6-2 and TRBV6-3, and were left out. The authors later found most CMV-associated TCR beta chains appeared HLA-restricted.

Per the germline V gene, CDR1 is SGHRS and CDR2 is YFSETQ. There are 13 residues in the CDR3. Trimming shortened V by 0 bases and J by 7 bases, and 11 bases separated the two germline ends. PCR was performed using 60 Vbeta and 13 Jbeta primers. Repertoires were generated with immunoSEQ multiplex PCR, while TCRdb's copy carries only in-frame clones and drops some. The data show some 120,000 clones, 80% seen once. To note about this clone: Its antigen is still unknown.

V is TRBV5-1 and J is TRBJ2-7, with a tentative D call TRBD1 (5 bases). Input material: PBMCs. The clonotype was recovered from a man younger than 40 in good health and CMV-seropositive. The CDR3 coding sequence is TGCGCCAGCAGCTTGGACAGGAATAAAGAGCAGTACTTC. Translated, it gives CASSLDRNKEQYF.